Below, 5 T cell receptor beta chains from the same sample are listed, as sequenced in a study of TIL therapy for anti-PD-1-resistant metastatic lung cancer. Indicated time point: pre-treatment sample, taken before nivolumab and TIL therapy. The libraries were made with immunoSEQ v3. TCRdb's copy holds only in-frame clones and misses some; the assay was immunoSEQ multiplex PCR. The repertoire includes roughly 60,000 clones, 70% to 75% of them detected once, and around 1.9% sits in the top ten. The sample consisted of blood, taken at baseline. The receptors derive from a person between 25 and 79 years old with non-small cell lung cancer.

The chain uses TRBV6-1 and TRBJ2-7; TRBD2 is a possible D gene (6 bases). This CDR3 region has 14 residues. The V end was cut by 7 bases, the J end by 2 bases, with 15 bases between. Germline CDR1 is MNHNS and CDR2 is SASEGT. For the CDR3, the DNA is TGTGCCAGCACTCGGACTACCATGACCTACGAGCAGTACTTC. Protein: CASTRTTMTYEQYF.

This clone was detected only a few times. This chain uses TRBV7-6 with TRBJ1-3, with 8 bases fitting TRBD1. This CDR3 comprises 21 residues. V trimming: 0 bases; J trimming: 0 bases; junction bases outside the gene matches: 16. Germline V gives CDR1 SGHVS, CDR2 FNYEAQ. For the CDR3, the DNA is TGTGCCAGCAGCTTAGCCCTTTGGAGGTGGGACAGGCAAAGCTCTGGAAACACCATATATTTT. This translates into CASSLALWRWDRQSSGNTIYF.

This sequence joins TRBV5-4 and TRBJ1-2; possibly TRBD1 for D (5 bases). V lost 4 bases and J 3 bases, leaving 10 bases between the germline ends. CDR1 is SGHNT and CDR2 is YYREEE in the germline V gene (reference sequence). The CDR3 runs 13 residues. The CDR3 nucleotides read TGTGCCAGCAGCCGAGGGACCGACTATGGCTACACCTTC. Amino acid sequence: CASSRGTDYGYTF.

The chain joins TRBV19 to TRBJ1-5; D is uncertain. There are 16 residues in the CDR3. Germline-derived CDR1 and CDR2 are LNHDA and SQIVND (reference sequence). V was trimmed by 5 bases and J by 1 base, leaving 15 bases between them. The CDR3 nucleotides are TGTGCCAGTAGTCCGATGGTCGTTTTAAGCAATCAGCCCCAGCATTTT. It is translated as CASSPMVVLSNQPQHF. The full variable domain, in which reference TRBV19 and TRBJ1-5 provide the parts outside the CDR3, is DGGITQSPKYLFRKEGQNVTLSCEQNLNHDAMYWYRQDPGQGLRLIYYSQIVNDFQKGDIAEGYSVSREKKESFPLTVTSAQKNPTAFYLCASSPMVVLSNQPQHFGDGTRLSIL.

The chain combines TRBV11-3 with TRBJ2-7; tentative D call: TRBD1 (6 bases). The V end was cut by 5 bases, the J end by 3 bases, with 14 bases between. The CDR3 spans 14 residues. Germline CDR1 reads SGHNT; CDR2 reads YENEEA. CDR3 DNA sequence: TGTGCCAGCAGCACCCGGGACACCAACTACGAGCAGTACTTC. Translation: CASSTRDTNYEQYF.